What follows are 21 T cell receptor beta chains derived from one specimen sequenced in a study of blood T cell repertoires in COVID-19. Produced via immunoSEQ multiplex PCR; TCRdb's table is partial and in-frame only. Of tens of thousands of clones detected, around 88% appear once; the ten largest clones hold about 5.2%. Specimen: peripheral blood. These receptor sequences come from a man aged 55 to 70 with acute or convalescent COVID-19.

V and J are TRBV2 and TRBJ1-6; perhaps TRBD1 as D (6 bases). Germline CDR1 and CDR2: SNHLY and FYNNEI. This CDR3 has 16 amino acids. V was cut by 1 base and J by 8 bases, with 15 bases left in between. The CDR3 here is CASSEVHRVGDSPLHF. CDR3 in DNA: TGTGCCAGCAGTGAAGTTCACAGGGTGGGGGATTCACCCCTCCACTTT.

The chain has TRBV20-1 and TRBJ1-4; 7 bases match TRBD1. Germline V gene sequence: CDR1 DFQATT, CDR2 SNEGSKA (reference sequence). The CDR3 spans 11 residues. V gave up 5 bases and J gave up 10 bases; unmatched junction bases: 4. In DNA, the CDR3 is TGCAGTGCTTCGACAGGGCCAAAACTGTTTTTT. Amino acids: CSASTGPKLFF.

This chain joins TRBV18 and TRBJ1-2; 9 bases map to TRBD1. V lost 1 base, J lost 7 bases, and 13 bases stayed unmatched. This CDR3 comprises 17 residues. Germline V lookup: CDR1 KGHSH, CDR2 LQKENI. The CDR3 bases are TGTGCCAGCTCACCACGGGCATTGGACAGGGGATTTCCTGGCTACACCTTC. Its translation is CASSPRALDRGFPGYTF.

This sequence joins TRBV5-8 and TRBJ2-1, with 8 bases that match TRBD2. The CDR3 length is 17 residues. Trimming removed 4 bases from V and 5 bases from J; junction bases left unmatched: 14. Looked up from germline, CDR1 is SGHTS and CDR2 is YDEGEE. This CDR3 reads CASSRGVAGRGNNEQFF. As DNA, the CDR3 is TGTGCCAGCAGCCGGGGCGTAGCGGGGCGCGGCAACAATGAGCAGTTCTTC. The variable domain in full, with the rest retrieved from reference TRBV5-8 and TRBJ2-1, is EAGVTQSPTHLIKTRGQQATLRCSPISGHTSVYWYQQALGLGLQFLLWYDEGEERNRGNFPPRFSGRQFPNYSSELNVNALELEDSALYLCASSRGVAGRGNNEQFFGPGTRLTVL.

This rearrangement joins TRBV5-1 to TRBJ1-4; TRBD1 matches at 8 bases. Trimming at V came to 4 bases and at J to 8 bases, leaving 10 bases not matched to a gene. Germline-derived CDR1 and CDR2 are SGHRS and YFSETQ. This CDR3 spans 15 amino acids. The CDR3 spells CASSVETGAGEKLFF. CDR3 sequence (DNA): TGCGCCAGCAGCGTAGAGACAGGGGCAGGGGAAAAACTGTTTTTT.

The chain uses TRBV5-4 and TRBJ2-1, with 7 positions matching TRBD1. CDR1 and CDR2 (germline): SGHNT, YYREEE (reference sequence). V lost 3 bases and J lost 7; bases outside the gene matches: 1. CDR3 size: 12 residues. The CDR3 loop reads CASSSDRNEQFF. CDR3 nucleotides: TGTGCCAGCAGCTCGGACAGGAATGAGCAGTTCTTC.

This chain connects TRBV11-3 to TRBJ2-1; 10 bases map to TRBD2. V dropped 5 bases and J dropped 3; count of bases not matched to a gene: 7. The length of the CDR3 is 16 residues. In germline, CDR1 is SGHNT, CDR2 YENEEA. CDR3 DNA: TGTGCCAGCAGCCACCTAGCGGGGGAACTCTACAATGAGCAGTTCTTC. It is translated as CASSHLAGELYNEQFF.

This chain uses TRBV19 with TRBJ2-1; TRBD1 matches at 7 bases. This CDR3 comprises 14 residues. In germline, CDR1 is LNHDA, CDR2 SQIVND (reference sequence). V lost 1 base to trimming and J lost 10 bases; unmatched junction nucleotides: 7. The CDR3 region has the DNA TGTGCCAGTAGTATAGGCACAGGGGCAGAGGAGCAGTTCTTC. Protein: CASSIGTGAEEQFF.

CDR3 DNA sequence: TGTGCCAGCAGCTTAGTGGGGGGGGCAAGGACTGAAGCTTTCTTT. Amino acid sequence: CASSLVGGARTEAFF. The V call is TRBV7-2, the J call TRBJ1-1, with D tentatively TRBD1 (6 bases). V was trimmed by 1 base and J by 5 bases, leaving 14 bases between them. This CDR3 has 15 amino acids. Germline loops: CDR1 SGHTA, CDR2 FQGNSA.

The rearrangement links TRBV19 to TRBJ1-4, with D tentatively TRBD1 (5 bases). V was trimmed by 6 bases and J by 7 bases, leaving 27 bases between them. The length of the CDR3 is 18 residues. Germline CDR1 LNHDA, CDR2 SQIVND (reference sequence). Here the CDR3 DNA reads TGTGCCAGTAGGACAAACGACGTGACAAGCCCCGGGGGTGAAAAACTGTTTTTT. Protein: CASRTNDVTSPGGEKLFF.

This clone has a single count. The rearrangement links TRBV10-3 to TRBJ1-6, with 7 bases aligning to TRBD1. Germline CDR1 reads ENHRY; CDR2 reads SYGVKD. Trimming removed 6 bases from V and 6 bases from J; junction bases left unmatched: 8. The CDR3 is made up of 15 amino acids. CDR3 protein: CAIRTGTVSNSPLHF. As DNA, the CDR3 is TGTGCCATCAGGACCGGGACAGTCTCTAATTCACCCCTCCACTTT.

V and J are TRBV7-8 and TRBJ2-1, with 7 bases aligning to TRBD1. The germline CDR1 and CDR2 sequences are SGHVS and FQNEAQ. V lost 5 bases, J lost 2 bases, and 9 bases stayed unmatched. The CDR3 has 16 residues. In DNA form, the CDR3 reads TGTGCCAGCAGCCTAAAAGGGGGACAGCCCTACAATGAGCAGTTCTTC. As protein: CASSLKGGQPYNEQFF.

The CDR3 DNA reads TGTGCCAGCAGTAGGGGACTAGCGGGGTCTGATACGCAGTATTTT. Residues: CASSRGLAGSDTQYF. The genes are TRBV2 and TRBJ2-3; 13 bases fit TRBD2. CDR1 is SNHLY, CDR2 FYNNEI, per germline. V gave up 5 bases and J gave up 6 bases; unmatched junction bases: 5. The CDR3 covers 15 residues.

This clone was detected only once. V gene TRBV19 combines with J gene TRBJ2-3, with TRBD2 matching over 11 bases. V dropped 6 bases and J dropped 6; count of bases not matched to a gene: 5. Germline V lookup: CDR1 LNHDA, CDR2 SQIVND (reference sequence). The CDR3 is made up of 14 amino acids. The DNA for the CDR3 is TGTGCCAGTAGCACTAGCGGGGGTGAGGATACGCAGTATTTT. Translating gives CASSTSGGEDTQYF.

DNA of the CDR3: TGTGCCAGCAGTTTAACAGGCCCAGACAGCTCCTACGAGCAGTACTTC. Its translation is CASSLTGPDSSYEQYF. The chain carries TRBV27 and TRBJ2-7; tentative D call: TRBD1 (5 bases). CDR1 and CDR2 from the germline V gene are MNHEY and SMNVEV (reference sequence). The CDR3 sequence is 16 residues long. The V end was cut by 2 bases, the J end by 0 bases, with 14 bases between.

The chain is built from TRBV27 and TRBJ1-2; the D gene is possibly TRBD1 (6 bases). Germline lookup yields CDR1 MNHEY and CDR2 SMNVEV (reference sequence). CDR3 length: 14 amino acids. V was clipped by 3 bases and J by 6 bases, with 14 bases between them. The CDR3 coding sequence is TGTGCCAGCAGTTTCGGAAGGGGGAATAATGGCTACACCTTC. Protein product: CASSFGRGNNGYTF.

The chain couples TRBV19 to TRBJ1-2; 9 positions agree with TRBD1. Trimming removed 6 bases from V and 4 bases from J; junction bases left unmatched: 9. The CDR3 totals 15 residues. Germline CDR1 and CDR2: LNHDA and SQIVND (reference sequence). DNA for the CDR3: TGTGCCAGTAGCCGACGGGACAGGGATATCTATGGCTACACCTTC. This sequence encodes CASSRRDRDIYGYTF.

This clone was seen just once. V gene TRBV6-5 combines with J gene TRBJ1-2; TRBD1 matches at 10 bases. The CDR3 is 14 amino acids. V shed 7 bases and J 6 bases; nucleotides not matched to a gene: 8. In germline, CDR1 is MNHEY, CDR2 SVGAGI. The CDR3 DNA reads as TGTGCCAGCACTAGGGACAGGGGATTGGATGGCTACACCTTC. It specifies CASTRDRGLDGYTF.

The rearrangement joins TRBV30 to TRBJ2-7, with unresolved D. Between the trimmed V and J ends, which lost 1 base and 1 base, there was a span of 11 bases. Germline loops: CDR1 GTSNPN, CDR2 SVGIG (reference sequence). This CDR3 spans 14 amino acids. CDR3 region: CAWSGGYPSYEQYF. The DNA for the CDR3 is TGTGCCTGGAGTGGAGGCTACCCATCCTACGAGCAGTACTTC. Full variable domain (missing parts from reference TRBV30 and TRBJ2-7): SQTIHQWPATLVQPVGSPLSLECTVEGTSNPNLYWYRQAAGRGLQLLFYSVGIGQISSEVPQNLSASRPQDRQFILSSKKLLLSDSGFYLCAWSGGYPSYEQYFGPGTRLTVT.

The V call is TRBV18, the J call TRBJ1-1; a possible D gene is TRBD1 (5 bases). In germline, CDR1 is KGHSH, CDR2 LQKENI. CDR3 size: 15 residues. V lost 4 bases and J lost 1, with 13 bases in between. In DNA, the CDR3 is TGTGCCAGCTCACGTCGAGGAGGGGCGAACACTGAAGCTTTCTTT. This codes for CASSRRGGANTEAFF.

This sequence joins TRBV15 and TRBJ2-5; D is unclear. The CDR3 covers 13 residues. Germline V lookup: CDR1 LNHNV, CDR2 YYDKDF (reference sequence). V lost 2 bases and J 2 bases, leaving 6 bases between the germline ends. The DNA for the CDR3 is TGTGCCACCAGCAGAAGCGTACAAGAGACCCAGTACTTC. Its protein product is CATSRSVQETQYF.